This TCR beta chain was profiled in a study of blood T cell repertoires in COVID-19. Study context: The samples span acute and convalescent COVID-19 from the United States, Italy and Spain. Sources were T cells, B-cell-depleted T cells, or PBMCs; the material itself was cDNA or gDNA.

Germline lookup yields CDR1 SGDLS and CDR2 YYNGEE. This CDR3 comprises 13 residues. V lost 4 bases and J lost 5, with 12 bases in between. In the authors' methods: Amplifying reference gene primers gave estimates of nucleated cell counts. Sequencing was performed with immunoSEQ multiplex PCR; in TCRdb, only in-frame clones are kept and a portion is missing. The V and J calls and clone size were taken over from that table, and D and trimming were inferred from the DNA. The repertoire has roughly 190,000 clones, approximately 90% of them found once; the top ten carry 5.5% to 8.5%. The receptor was isolated from a woman older than 75 in a cohort sampled during active or convalescent COVID-19. The rearrangement uses TRBV9 and TRBJ1-2, with D tentatively TRBD1 (5 bases). Sequencing input: peripheral blood. The chain's CDR3 is CASSSGGGYGYTF. The CDR3 coding sequence is TGTGCCAGCAGCTCCGGGGGAGGTTATGGCTACACCTTC.